A selection of T cell receptor beta chains follows, all from one sample in a study of cytomegalovirus exposure and HLA in healthy donors. Libraries were prepared by immunoSEQ multiplex PCR; TCRdb keeps only in-frame clonotypes and omits some of them. The repertoire holds 30,000 to 40,000 clones, with 60% to 70% as singletons. Sequenced material: PBMCs. The receptors derive from a middle-aged man in good health and CMV-seronegative. CDR3s include the opening cysteine and the closing phenylalanine or tryptophan. A D gene is named only where the DNA matches it firmly. Clone size appears in some rows only: once, few, many, or a class for an expanded clone.

CDR3 protein: CASSYDIQGFDGYTF
CDR3 DNA: TGTGCCAGCAGTTACGATATACAGGGTTTCGATGGCTACACCTTC
clone size: .
V gene: TRBV6-6
J gene: TRBJ1-2
D gene: .

CDR3 protein: CASSLRQGGDTQYF
CDR3 DNA: TGTGCCAGCAGCCTAAGACAGGGAGGAGATACGCAGTATTTT
clone size: .
V gene: TRBV11-1
J gene: TRBJ2-3
D gene: .

CDR3 protein: CASSEVENEKLFF
CDR3 DNA: TGTGCCAGCAGTGAAGTGGAGAATGAAAAACTGTTTTTT
clone size: .
V gene: TRBV6-1
J gene: TRBJ1-4
D gene: .

CDR3 protein: CASSATGQKSAEAFF
CDR3 DNA: TGTGCCAGCTCAGCCACGGGACAAAAGTCAGCTGAAGCTTTCTTT
clone size: .
V gene: TRBV18
J gene: TRBJ1-1
D gene: .

CDR3 protein: CAWRGTPDTGELFF
CDR3 DNA: TGTGCCTGGAGGGGGACACCTGACACCGGGGAGCTGTTTTTT
clone size: few
V gene: TRBV30
J gene: TRBJ2-2
D gene: .

CDR3 protein: CASSPLTGSDTEAFF
CDR3 DNA: TGTGCCAGCTCACCACTTACAGGGTCCGACACTGAAGCTTTCTTT
clone size: .
V gene: TRBV18
J gene: TRBJ1-1
D gene: .

CDR3 protein: CASSPASGGQNTGELFF
CDR3 DNA: TGTGCCAGCAGCCCGGCTAGCGGGGGGCAGAACACCGGGGAGCTGTTTTTT
clone size: .
V gene: TRBV6-4
J gene: TRBJ2-2
D gene: TRBD2

CDR3 protein: CASSEAQGNEKLFF
CDR3 DNA: TGTGCCAGCAGTGAAGCGCAGGGTAATGAAAAACTGTTTTTT
clone size: .
V gene: TRBV25-1
J gene: TRBJ1-4
D gene: .

CDR3 protein: CSVRTGIGAFF
CDR3 DNA: TGCAGCGTTCGTACAGGGATAGGGGCTTTCTTT
clone size: .
V gene: TRBV29-1
J gene: TRBJ1-1
D gene: .

CDR3 protein: CASSSLAGPVEQYF
CDR3 DNA: TGTGCCAGCAGTTCGCTAGCGGGGCCTGTCGAGCAGTACTTC
clone size: .
V gene: TRBV7-2
J gene: TRBJ2-7
D gene: TRBD2

CDR3 protein: CASSPYESNQPQHF
CDR3 DNA: TGTGCCAGCTCACCTTATGAGAGCAATCAGCCCCAGCATTTT
clone size: .
V gene: TRBV18
J gene: TRBJ1-5
D gene: .

CDR3 protein: CASSSQGFYGYTF
CDR3 DNA: TGTGCCAGCAGTTCACAGGGATTCTATGGCTACACCTTC
clone size: few
V gene: TRBV27
J gene: TRBJ1-2
D gene: .

CDR3 protein: CASSSTGRNTDTQYF
CDR3 DNA: TGTGCCAGCAGCTCGACAGGGAGGAACACAGATACGCAGTATTTT
clone size: once
V gene: TRBV11-2
J gene: TRBJ2-3
D gene: .

CDR3 protein: CASSELGGLSSGNTIYF
CDR3 DNA: TGTGCCAGCAGTGAATTAGGGGGTCTTAGCTCTGGAAACACCATATATTTT
clone size: few
V gene: TRBV2
J gene: TRBJ1-3
D gene: .

CDR3 protein: CASSEPKRNTEAFF
CDR3 DNA: TGTGCCAGCAGTGAACCCAAGAGGAACACTGAAGCTTTCTTT
clone size: .
V gene: TRBV6-1
J gene: TRBJ1-1
D gene: .

CDR3 protein: CAWTGMETQYF
CDR3 DNA: TGTGCCTGGACGGGGATGGAGACCCAGTACTTC
clone size: once
V gene: TRBV30
J gene: TRBJ2-5
D gene: .

CDR3 protein: CASSSSTVTGELFF
CDR3 DNA: TGTGCCAGCAGTTCGAGTACAGTCACCGGGGAGCTGTTTTTT
clone size: .
V gene: TRBV6-5
J gene: TRBJ2-2
D gene: .

CDR3 protein: CASALGGETQYF
CDR3 DNA: TGCGCCAGCGCACTAGGAGGAGAGACCCAGTACTTC
clone size: .
V gene: TRBV5-1
J gene: TRBJ2-5
D gene: .

CDR3 protein: CSVEKQGNYGYTF
CDR3 DNA: TGCAGCGTTGAAAAACAGGGGAACTATGGCTACACCTTC
clone size: .
V gene: TRBV29-1
J gene: TRBJ1-2
D gene: TRBD1

CDR3 protein: CASNEGQGASKTQYF
CDR3 DNA: TGTGCCAGCAACGAAGGACAGGGGGCATCAAAGACCCAGTACTTC
clone size: .
V gene: TRBV6-5
J gene: TRBJ2-5
D gene: TRBD1

CDR3 protein: CASSQERTGEAFF
CDR3 DNA: TGCGCCAGCAGCCAAGAGAGGACGGGGGAAGCTTTCTTT
clone size: .
V gene: TRBV4-3
J gene: TRBJ1-1
D gene: .

CDR3 protein: CASTARLEEGNQPQHF
CDR3 DNA: TGTGCCAGCACCGCCCGGTTGGAGGAGGGCAATCAGCCCCAGCATTTT
clone size: .
V gene: TRBV6-7
J gene: TRBJ1-5
D gene: .

CDR3 protein: CASSVEDRTGVHEQYF
CDR3 DNA: TGTGCCAGCAGCGTAGAGGACAGGACAGGGGTCCACGAGCAGTACTTC
clone size: .
V gene: TRBV9
J gene: TRBJ2-7
D gene: TRBD1

CDR3 protein: CASSYTGPSGNTIYF
CDR3 DNA: TGTGCCAGCAGTTACACAGGACCATCTGGAAACACCATATATTTT
clone size: .
V gene: TRBV6-5
J gene: TRBJ1-3
D gene: .

CDR3 protein: CASSYNSYEQFF
CDR3 DNA: TGTGCCAGCAGTTACAACAGCTATGAGCAGTTCTTC
clone size: .
V gene: TRBV6-6
J gene: TRBJ2-1
D gene: .

CDR3 protein: CASSQGAESSDTQYF
CDR3 DNA: TGTGCCAGCTCACAGGGGGCGGAGAGCAGCGATACGCAGTATTTT
clone size: once
V gene: TRBV18
J gene: TRBJ2-3
D gene: TRBD1